This passage covers 4 T cell receptor beta chains from one sample sequenced in a study of T cell responses to AZD1222 COVID-19 vaccine. The repertoire was sequenced with immunoSEQ multiplex PCR; TCRdb's copy has only in-frame clones and lacks some. In the table there are some 120,000 clones, about nine tenths of which are singletons. The source material was peripheral blood, sampled on day 0 of AZD1222 vaccination. These receptors were taken from an adult in good health.

The V call is TRBV13, the J call TRBJ2-3; 9 bases agree with TRBD2. Germline-derived CDR1 and CDR2 are PRHDT and FYEKMQ (reference sequence). The CDR3 extends over 17 amino acids. Trimming removed 4 bases from V and 2 bases from J; junction bases left unmatched: 10. The CDR3 protein is CASSWGGRAADTDTQYF. Written as DNA, the CDR3 is TGTGCCAGCAGCTGGGGCGGGAGGGCCGCGGACACAGATACGCAGTATTTT.

The chain is built from TRBV2 and TRBJ1-1, with D perhaps TRBD1 (5 bases). CDR1 is SNHLY and CDR2 is FYNNEI in the germline V gene. The CDR3 is made up of 11 amino acids. Trimming took off 6 bases at V and 8 bases at J, with 10 bases between the two ends. This chain's CDR3 is CASSITGEAFF. The DNA for the CDR3 is TGTGCCAGCAGCATTACAGGAGAAGCTTTCTTT.

This chain connects TRBV19 to TRBJ1-5; D remains unclear. Germline CDR1 reads LNHDA; CDR2 reads SQIVND (reference sequence). Trimming removed 8 bases at V and 1 base at J, with 15 bases between. This CDR3 is built from 15 residues. The CDR3 protein is CASRPLVTSNQPQHF. As DNA, the CDR3 is TGTGCCAGTCGCCCTCTGGTAACCAGCAATCAGCCCCAGCATTTT.

This clone was detected once. V is TRBV19 and J is TRBJ2-3; 13 bases are a match to TRBD2. This CDR3 has 17 amino acids. V shed 4 bases, J shed 5 bases, and the junction held 9 bases outside the gene matches. The germline CDR1 and CDR2 sequences are LNHDA and SQIVND (reference sequence). The CDR3 coding sequence is TGTGCCAGTAGTACCTGGGGACTAGCGGGATCCAGAGATACGCAGTATTTT. Protein: CASSTWGLAGSRDTQYF.